This paragraph reports one TCR beta chain. The antigen it binds to is not known. No base-level quality is on record; no much larger clone is a single base apart. The identical CDR3 is also encoded by other nucleotide sequences in the sample. The germline V end is reduced by 6 bases and the J end by 2 bases; junction bases left unmatched: 3. The CDR3 holds 14 amino acids from the cysteine to the phenylalanine. Only the CDR3 DNA stays, 42 bases, in frame from base 1. CDR1 and CDR2 were assigned from the germline V gene as MDHEN and SYDVKM. The collaborating institutions used their own protocols to collect whole blood in K2EDTA tubes. For TCRbeta analysis, collaborator samples were shipped as frozen whole blood, as isolated PBMCs, or as DNA extracted from either sample type. TCRbeta CDR3 regions were amplified from genomic DNA by means of the immunoSEQ Assay, a bias-controlled multiplex PCR. As for the authors' bioinformatics: Within the assay, amplification of reference gene primers was used to estimate how many nucleated cells each sample contained. Sequence reads were collapsed and filtered to measure the absolute abundance of every unique TCRbeta CDR3 rearrangement. For each sample, productive Simpson clonality was calculated by taking the square root of Simpson's diversity index across productive rearrangements. TCRdb holds this immuneACCESS table with in-frame rearrangements only. Some clones are missing; in checked studies, unresolved V genes explain under half, and the rest has no known cause. The V and J calls and clone size come from that table; D and trimming were worked out from the DNA. The sample table holds under 150,000 clones, of which 65% to 80% were seen once. Roughly 3.6% of the sample goes to the ten largest clones.

This entry comes from a study of blood T cell repertoires in COVID-19 (dated by TCRdb to 2020 to 2022). At the level of the whole study: Collaborator samples came from the United States, Italy and Spain and covered acute and convalescent phases of COVID-19. The prospective study material was composed of cDNA or gDNA derived from T cells, B-cell-depleted T cells, or PBMCs. Subjects who had been exposed to COVID-19, were actively infected with it, or had recovered from it provided the deeply sampled blood TCRbeta repertoires that made up the dataset. The repertoires were released in a freely available public database intended as a resource for research on the immune response to SARS-CoV-2. The samples were drawn from two sources: the first 160 participants of the ongoing ImmuneRACE study, and over 1,000 subjects contributed by 6 global collaborators. A de-identified subject ID, COVID-19 status, age in years and sex were almost always included in the sample metadata. Where available, HLA class I and class II types were taken from metadata supplied by the sample provider and were not determined by assay-based typing.

What the study reported, not specific to this receptor: The amount of clinical and demographic metadata varied by source and participant and was provided uncurated.

Sample: peripheral blood. This sequence uses TRBV28 and TRBJ2-1, and 8 junction bases match TRBD2. The TCR originated in a man aged 55 to 69 with acute or convalescent COVID-19. CDR3 sequence: CASRAGGTYNEQFF. The nucleotide sequence is TGTGCCAGCAGGGCGGGAGGAACCTACAATGAGCAGTTCTTC. The full variable domain, completed from the reference TRBV28 and TRBJ2-1 proteins outside the CDR3, reads DVKVTQSSRYLVKRTGEKVFLECVQDMDHENMFWYRQDPGLGLRLIYFSYDVKMKEKGDIPEGYSVSREKKERFSLILESASTNQTSMYLCASRAGGTYNEQFFGPGTRLTVL.